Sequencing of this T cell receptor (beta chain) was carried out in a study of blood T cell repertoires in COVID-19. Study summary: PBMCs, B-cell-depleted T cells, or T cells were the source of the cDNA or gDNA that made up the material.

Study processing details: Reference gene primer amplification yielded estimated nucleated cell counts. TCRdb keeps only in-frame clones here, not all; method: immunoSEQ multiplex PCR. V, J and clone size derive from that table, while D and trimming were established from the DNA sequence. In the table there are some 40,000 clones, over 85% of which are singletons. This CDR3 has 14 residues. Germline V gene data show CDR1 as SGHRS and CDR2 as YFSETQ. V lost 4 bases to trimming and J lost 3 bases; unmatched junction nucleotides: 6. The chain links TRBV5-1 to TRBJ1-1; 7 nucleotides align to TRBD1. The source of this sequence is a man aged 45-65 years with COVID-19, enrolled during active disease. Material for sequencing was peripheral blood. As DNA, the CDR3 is TGCGCCAGCAGCCCCACAGGGGACCACACTGAAGCTTTCTTT. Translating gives CASSPTGDHTEAFF.